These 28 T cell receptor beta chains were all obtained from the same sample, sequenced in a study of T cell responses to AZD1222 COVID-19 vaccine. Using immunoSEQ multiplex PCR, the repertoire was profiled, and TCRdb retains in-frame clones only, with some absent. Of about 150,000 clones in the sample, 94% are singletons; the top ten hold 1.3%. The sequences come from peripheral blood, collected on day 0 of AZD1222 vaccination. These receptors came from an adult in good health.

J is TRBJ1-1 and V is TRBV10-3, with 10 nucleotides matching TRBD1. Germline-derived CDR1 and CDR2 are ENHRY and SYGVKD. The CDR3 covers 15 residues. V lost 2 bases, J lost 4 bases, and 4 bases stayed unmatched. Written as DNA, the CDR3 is TGTGCCATCAGTGAGATCGGGACAGGGGCCACTGAAGCTTTCTTT. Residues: CAISEIGTGATEAFF.

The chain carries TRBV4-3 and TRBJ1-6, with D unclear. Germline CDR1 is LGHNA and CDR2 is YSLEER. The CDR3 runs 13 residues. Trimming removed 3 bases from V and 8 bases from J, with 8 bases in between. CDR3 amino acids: CASSQGLDSPLHF. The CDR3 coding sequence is TGCGCCAGCAGCCAGGGATTAGATTCACCCCTCCACTTT.

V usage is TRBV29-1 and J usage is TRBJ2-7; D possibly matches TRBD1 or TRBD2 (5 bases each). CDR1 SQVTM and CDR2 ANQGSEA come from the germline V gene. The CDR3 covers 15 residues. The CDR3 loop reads CSAEPTGHNSYEQYV. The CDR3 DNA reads TGCAGCGCTGAACCAACGGGGCATAACTCCTACGAGCAGTACGTC.

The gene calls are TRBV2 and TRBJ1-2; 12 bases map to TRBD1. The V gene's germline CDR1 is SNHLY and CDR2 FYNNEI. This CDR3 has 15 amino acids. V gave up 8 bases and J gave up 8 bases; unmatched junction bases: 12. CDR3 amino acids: CASEGTGGSSMGYTF. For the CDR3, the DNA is TGTGCCAGCGAGGGGACAGGGGGCTCCTCTATGGGCTACACCTTC. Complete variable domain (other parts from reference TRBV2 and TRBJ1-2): EPEVTQTPSHQVTQMGQEVILRCVPISNHLYFYWYRQILGQKVEFLVSFYNNEISEKSEIFDDQFSVERPDGSNFTLKIRSTKLEDSAMYFCASEGTGGSSMGYTFGSGTRLTVV.

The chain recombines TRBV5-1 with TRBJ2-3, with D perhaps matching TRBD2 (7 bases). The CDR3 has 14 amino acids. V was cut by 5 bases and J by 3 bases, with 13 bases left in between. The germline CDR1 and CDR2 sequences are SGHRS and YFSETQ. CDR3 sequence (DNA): TGCGCCAGCAGACGGGGGGCCGAAACAGATACGCAGTATTTT. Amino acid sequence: CASRRGAETDTQYF.

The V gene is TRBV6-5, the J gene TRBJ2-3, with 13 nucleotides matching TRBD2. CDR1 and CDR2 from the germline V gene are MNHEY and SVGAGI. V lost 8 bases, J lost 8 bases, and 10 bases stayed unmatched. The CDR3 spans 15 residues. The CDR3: CASSSGLAGVGTQYF. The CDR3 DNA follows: TGTGCCAGCTCTTCAGGACTAGCGGGAGTAGGTACGCAGTATTTT.

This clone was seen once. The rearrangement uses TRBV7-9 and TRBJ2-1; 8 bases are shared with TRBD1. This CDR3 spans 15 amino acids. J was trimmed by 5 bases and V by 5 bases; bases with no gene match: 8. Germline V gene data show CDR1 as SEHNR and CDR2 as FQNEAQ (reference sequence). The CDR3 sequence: CASSPGQVRNNEQFF. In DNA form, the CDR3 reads TGTGCCAGCAGCCCGGGACAGGTTAGGAACAATGAGCAGTTCTTC. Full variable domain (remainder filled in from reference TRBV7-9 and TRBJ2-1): DTGVSQNPRHKITKRGQNVTFRCDPISEHNRLYWYRQTLGQGPEFLTYFQNEAQLEKSRLLSDRFSAERPKGSFSTLEIQRTEQGDSAMYLCASSPGQVRNNEQFFGPGTRLTVL.

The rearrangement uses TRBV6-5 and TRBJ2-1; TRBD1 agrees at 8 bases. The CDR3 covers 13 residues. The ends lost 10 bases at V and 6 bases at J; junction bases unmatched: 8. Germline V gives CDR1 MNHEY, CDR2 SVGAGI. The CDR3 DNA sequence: TGTGCCATCGAGGAAGGACAGGGCAATGAGCAGTTCTTC. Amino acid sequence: CAIEEGQGNEQFF.

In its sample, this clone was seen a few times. The CDR3 reads CASSPSTVPYGYTF. CDR3 coding DNA: TGTGCCAGCAGTCCCTCGACAGTTCCCTATGGCTACACCTTC. V gene TRBV27 combines with J gene TRBJ1-2; TRBD1 is a possible D gene (5 bases). The CDR3 spans 14 residues. V lost 5 bases to trimming and J lost 4 bases, with 14 bases between them. Germline V lookup: CDR1 MNHEY, CDR2 SMNVEV (reference sequence).

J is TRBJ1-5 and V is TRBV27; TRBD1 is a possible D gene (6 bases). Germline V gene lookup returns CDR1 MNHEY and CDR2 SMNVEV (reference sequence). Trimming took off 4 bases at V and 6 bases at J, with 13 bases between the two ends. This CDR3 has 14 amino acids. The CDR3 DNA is TGTGCCAGCAGTTCACTACAGGGAGTTCAGCCCCAGCATTTT. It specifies CASSSLQGVQPQHF.

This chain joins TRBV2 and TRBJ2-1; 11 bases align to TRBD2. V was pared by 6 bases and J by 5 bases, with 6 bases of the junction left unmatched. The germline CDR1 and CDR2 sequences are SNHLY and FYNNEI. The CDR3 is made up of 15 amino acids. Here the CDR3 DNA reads TGTGCCAGCAGGGAGACTAGCGGGATGGACAATGAGCAGTTCTTC. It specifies CASRETSGMDNEQFF.

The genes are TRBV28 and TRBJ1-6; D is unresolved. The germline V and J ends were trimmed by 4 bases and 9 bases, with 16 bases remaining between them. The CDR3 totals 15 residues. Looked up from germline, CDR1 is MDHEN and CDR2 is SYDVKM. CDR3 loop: CASSSHSTSGSPLHF. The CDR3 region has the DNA TGTGCCAGCAGTTCTCACAGCACTAGTGGTTCACCCCTCCACTTT.

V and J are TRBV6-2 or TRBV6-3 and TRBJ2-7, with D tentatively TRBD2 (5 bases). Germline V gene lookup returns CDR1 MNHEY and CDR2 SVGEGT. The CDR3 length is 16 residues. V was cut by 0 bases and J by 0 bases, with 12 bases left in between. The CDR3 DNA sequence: TGTGCCAGCAGTTACTCTCGAGCGGCCCCCTCCTACGAGCAGTACGTC. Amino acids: CASSYSRAAPSYEQYV.

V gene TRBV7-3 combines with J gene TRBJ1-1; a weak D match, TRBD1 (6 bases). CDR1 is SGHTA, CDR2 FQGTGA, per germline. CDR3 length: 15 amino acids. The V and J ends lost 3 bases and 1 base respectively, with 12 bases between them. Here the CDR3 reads CASSLSGEWNTEAFF. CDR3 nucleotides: TGTGCCAGCAGCTTGTCAGGGGAGTGGAACACTGAAGCTTTCTTT.

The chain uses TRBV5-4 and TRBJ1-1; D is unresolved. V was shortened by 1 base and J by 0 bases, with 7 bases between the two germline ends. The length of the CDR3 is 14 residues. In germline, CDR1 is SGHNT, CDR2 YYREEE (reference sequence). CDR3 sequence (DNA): TGTGCCAGCAGCTTGCGGGTCATGAACACTGAAGCTTTCTTT. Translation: CASSLRVMNTEAFF.

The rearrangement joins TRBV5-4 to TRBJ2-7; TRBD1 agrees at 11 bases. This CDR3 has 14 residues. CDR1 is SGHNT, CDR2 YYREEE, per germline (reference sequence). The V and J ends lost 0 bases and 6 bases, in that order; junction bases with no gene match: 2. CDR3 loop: CASSLVGTGGEQYV. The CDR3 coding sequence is TGTGCCAGCAGCTTGGTAGGGACAGGGGGCGAGCAGTACGTC.

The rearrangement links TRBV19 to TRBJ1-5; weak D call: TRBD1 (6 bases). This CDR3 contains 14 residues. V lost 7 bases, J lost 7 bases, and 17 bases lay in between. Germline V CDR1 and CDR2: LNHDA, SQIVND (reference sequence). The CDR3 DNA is TGTGCCAGTATCGGCACGAGGGGGTTACAGCCCCAGCATTTT. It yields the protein CASIGTRGLQPQHF.

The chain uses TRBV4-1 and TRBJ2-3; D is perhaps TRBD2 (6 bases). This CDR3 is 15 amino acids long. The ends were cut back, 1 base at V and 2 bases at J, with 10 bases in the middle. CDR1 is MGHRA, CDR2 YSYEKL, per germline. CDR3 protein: CASSQGGGLTDTQYF. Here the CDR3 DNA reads TGCGCCAGCAGCCAAGGGGGAGGCCTCACAGATACGCAGTATTTT.

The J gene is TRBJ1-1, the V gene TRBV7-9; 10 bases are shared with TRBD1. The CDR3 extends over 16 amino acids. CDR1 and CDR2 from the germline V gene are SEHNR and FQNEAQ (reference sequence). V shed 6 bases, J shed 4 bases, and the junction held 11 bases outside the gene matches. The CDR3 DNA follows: TGTGCCAGCAGTTTGACCGGGACAGGGGACAGCACTGAAGCTTTCTTT. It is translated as CASSLTGTGDSTEAFF. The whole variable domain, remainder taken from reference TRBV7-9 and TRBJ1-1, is DTGVSQNPRHKITKRGQNVTFRCDPISEHNRLYWYRQTLGQGPEFLTYFQNEAQLEKSRLLSDRFSAERPKGSFSTLEIQRTEQGDSAMYLCASSLTGTGDSTEAFFGQGTRLTVV.

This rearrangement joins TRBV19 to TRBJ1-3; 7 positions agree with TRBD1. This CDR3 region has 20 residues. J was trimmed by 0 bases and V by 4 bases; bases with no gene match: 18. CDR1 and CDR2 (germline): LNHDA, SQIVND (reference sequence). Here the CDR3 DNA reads TGTGCCAGTAGTAAGGCCTCCAGGGGGGGGCTCCTCAACTCTGGAAACACCATATATTTT. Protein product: CASSKASRGGLLNSGNTIYF.

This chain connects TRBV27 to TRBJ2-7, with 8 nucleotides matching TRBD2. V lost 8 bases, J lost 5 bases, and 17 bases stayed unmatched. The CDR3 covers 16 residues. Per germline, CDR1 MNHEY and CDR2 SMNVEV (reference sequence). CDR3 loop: CASLGRPGTGGDEQYV. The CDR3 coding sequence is TGTGCCAGCCTAGGTCGCCCAGGGACGGGAGGGGACGAGCAGTACGTC.

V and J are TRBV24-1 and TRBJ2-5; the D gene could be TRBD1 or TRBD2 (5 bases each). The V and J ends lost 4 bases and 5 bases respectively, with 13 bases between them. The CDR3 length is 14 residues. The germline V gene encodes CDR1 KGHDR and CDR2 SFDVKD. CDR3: CATSDPGRGETQYF. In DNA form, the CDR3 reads TGTGCCACCAGTGACCCGGGGCGCGGGGAGACCCAGTACTTC.

The CDR3 region has the DNA TGTGCCAGCAGTTTAGGCCAGGGCCCCGGCGGCTACACCTTC. Its protein is CASSLGQGPGGYTF. The J gene is TRBJ1-2, the V gene TRBV28; D perhaps matches TRBD1 (5 bases). This CDR3 is 14 amino acids long. Deletions cut 2 bases from V and 8 bases from J, with 15 bases between. Germline-derived CDR1 and CDR2 are MDHEN and SYDVKM.

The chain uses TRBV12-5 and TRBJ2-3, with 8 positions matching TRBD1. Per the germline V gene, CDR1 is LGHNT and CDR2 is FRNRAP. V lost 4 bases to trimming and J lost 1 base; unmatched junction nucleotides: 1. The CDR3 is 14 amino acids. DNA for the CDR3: TGTGCTAGTGGTTCGGGACAGGGCACAGATACGCAGTATTTT. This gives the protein CASGSGQGTDTQYF.

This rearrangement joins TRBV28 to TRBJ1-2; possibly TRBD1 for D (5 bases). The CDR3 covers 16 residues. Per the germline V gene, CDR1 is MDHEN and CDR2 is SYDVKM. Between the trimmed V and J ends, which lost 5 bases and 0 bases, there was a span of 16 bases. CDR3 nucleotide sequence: TGTGCCAGCAGTATCCCGGGACTCCAAGCTAACTATGGCTACACCTTC. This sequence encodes CASSIPGLQANYGYTF.

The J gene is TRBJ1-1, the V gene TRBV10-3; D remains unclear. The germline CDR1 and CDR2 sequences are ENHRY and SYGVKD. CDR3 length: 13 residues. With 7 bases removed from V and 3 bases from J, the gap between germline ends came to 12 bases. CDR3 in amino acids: CAITNPGDTEAFF. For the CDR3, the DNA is TGTGCCATCACTAATCCTGGGGACACTGAAGCTTTCTTT.

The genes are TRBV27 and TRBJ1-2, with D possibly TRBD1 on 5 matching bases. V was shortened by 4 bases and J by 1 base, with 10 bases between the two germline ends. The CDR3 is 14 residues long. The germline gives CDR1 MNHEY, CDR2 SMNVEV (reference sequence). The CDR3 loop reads CASSWDGGNYGYTF. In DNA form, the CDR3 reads TGTGCCAGCAGTTGGGATGGGGGTAACTATGGCTACACCTTC.

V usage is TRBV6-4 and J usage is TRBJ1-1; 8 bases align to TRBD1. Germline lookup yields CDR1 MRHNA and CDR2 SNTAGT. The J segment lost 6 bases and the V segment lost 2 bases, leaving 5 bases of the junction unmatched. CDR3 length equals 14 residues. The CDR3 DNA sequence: TGTGCCAGCAGTGACGTGCAGGGGGCGTCTGAAGCTTTCTTT. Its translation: CASSDVQGASEAFF.